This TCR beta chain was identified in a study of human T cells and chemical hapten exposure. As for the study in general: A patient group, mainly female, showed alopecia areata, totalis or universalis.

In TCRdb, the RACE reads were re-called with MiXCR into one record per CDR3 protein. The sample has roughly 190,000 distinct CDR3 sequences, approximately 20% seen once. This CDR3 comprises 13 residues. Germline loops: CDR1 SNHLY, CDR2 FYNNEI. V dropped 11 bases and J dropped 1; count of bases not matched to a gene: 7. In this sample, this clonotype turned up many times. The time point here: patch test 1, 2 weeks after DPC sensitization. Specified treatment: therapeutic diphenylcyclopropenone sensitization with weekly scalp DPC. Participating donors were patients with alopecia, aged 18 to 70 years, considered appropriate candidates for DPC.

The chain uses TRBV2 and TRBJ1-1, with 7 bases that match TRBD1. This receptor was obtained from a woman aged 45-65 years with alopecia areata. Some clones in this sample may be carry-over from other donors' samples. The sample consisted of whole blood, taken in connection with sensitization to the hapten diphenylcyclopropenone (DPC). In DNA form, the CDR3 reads TGTGCCGGCTCCAGGGGGGAGAACACTGAAGCTTTCTTT. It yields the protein CAGSRGENTEAFF.